One sample yielded the 17 T cell receptor beta chains listed below, sequenced in a study of blood T cell repertoires in COVID-19. The repertoire was sequenced with immunoSEQ multiplex PCR; TCRdb's copy has only in-frame clones and lacks some. The sample comprises about 310,000 clones, 85% to 90% of which are singletons, and around 4.3% rests with the top ten. The specimen was PBMCs or T cells enriched from blood (not recorded which). These receptor sequences come from a woman between 18 and 30 years old with acute COVID-19.

This sequence joins TRBV19 and TRBJ1-6; D not resolved. Per the germline V gene, CDR1 is LNHDA and CDR2 is SQIVND (reference sequence). This CDR3 is 14 amino acids long. V lost 3 bases, J lost 8 bases, and 11 bases lay in between. Here the CDR3 reads CASSMDGNYSPLHF. As DNA, the CDR3 is TGTGCCAGTAGTATGGACGGGAATTATTCACCCCTCCACTTT. The full variable domain, rest sourced from reference TRBV19 and TRBJ1-6, is DGGITQSPKYLFRKEGQNVTLSCEQNLNHDAMYWYRQDPGQGLRLIYYSQIVNDFQKGDIAEGYSVSREKKESFPLTVTSAQKNPTAFYLCASSMDGNYSPLHFGNGTRLTVT.

In its sample, this clone was seen a few times. The chain has TRBV2 and TRBJ1-5, with no clear D. Germline loops: CDR1 SNHLY, CDR2 FYNNEI. This CDR3 spans 13 amino acids. Trimming stripped 3 bases from V and 6 bases from J, with 9 bases between. The CDR3 region is CASSDGEAQPQHF. The CDR3, as DNA: TGTGCCAGCAGTGACGGGGAGGCTCAGCCCCAGCATTTT.

The J gene is TRBJ2-3, the V gene TRBV6-5; no definite D call. V dropped 5 bases and J dropped 1 base, with 13 bases sitting between them. Germline CDR1 reads MNHEY; CDR2 reads SVGAGI. There are 15 residues in the CDR3. DNA of the CDR3: TGTGCCAGCAGTCAAACAGATTCCGGCACAGATACGCAGTATTTT. Translation gives CASSQTDSGTDTQYF.

The chain uses TRBV27 and TRBJ1-1, with D possibly matching TRBD1 (6 bases). V lost 2 bases and J lost 2, with 12 bases in between. The CDR3 sequence is 15 residues long. CDR1 is MNHEY and CDR2 is SMNVEV in the germline V gene (reference sequence). In DNA, the CDR3 is TGTGCCAGCAGTTTAGCGGGGGCGTTAAACACTGAAGCTTTCTTT. Translation: CASSLAGALNTEAFF.

The chain employs TRBV28 and TRBJ2-7, with a weak D call TRBD1 (5 bases). The V and J ends lost 7 bases and 5 bases respectively, with 15 bases between them. Per germline, CDR1 MDHEN and CDR2 SYDVKM. This CDR3 region has 13 residues. The CDR3 region has the DNA TGTGCCAGCACCTCGCTTGGGGCCCACGAGCAGTACTTC. This gives the protein CASTSLGAHEQYF.

The chain is built from TRBV29-1 and TRBJ1-2; D unclear. In germline, CDR1 is SQVTM, CDR2 ANQGSEA. V dropped 4 bases and J dropped 4 bases, with 10 bases sitting between them. The CDR3 is 12 residues long. The DNA of the CDR3 is TGCAGCGTTGCGGCAGGTGTCTATGGCTACACCTTC. Translating gives CSVAAGVYGYTF.

The rearrangement uses TRBV2 and TRBJ2-2, with 7 bases fitting TRBD1. From germline, CDR1 is SNHLY and CDR2 FYNNEI. The trim removed 5 bases at V and 3 bases at J, leaving 3 bases unmatched. The CDR3 runs 14 residues. This chain's CDR3 is CASSSTGDTGELFF. Written as DNA, the CDR3 is TGTGCCAGCAGTTCAACAGGGGACACCGGGGAGCTGTTTTTT.

The gene calls are TRBV9 and TRBJ1-5; 8 nucleotides match TRBD1. The CDR3 runs to 14 residues. Trimming took 3 bases from V and 6 from J; bases not matched to a gene: 5. The germline V gene has CDR1 SGDLS and CDR2 YYNGEE. The DNA of the CDR3 is TGTGCCAGCAGCGGACAGGGGAAAGGTCAGCCCCAGCATTTT. It codes for CASSGQGKGQPQHF.

J is TRBJ2-1 and V is TRBV28; TRBD2 aligns across 8 bases. The V segment lost 6 bases and the J segment 3 bases; nucleotides outside the gene matches: 7. The CDR3 runs 15 residues. Germline V gene lookup returns CDR1 MDHEN and CDR2 SYDVKM. CDR3: CASSPWSGSYNEQFF. For the CDR3, the DNA is TGTGCCAGCAGCCCCTGGAGCGGGAGCTACAATGAGCAGTTCTTC.

J is TRBJ1-3 and V is TRBV27, with D tentatively TRBD1 (6 bases). In germline, CDR1 is MNHEY, CDR2 SMNVEV (reference sequence). The CDR3 contains 16 residues. V lost 3 bases and J lost 2, with 14 bases in between. The CDR3 loop reads CASSLGTGYPGNTIYF. The CDR3 DNA reads TGTGCCAGCAGTTTGGGTACAGGGTATCCTGGAAACACCATATATTTT.

The rearrangement joins TRBV7-3 to TRBJ1-2, with a possible D match to TRBD1 (5 bases). The germline gives CDR1 SGHTA, CDR2 FQGTGA. V was clipped by 2 bases and J by 8 bases, with 18 bases between them. The CDR3 sequence is 15 residues long. The CDR3 region has the DNA TGTGCCAGCAGCTTAGGGTCCAGGGCTAATAGAGGCTACACCTTC. It is translated as CASSLGSRANRGYTF.

This clone showed up just once. This chain joins TRBV30 and TRBJ2-3; the match to TRBD2 covers 9 bases. The CDR3 is made up of 15 amino acids. The trim removed 5 bases at V and 0 bases at J, leaving 6 bases unmatched. Germline values: CDR1 GTSNPN, CDR2 SVGIG (reference sequence). Here the CDR3 DNA reads TGTGCCTGGGGGAGACTAGCGGTTAGCACAGATACGCAGTATTTT. Translation gives CAWGRLAVSTDTQYF.

The chain uses TRBV28 and TRBJ2-2, with TRBD2 identical over 8 bases. The CDR3 covers 15 residues. With V trimmed by 2 bases and J by 6 bases, 5 bases remained unmatched. Germline V CDR1 and CDR2: MDHEN, SYDVKM. CDR3 amino acids: CASSLGLAGAGELFF. In nucleotides, the CDR3 is TGTGCCAGCAGTTTAGGACTAGCCGGTGCCGGGGAGCTGTTTTTT.

The genes are TRBV9 and TRBJ2-3; a weak D match, TRBD1 (8 bases). The germline V gene has CDR1 SGDLS and CDR2 YYNGEE. This CDR3 has 17 residues. The V end was cut by 0 bases, the J end by 5 bases, with 19 bases between. The CDR3 protein is CASSVAVRGRGRDTQYF. The CDR3 DNA reads as TGTGCCAGCAGCGTAGCAGTCAGGGGGCGCGGGAGAGATACGCAGTATTTT.

This chain uses TRBV10-3 with TRBJ1-3; no clear D gene. The CDR3 covers 13 residues. The V end was cut by 8 bases, the J end by 1 base, with 9 bases between. Germline CDR1 reads ENHRY; CDR2 reads SYGVKD. DNA of the CDR3: TGTGCCATCCAGCAGGAATCTGGAAACACCATATATTTT. This codes for CAIQQESGNTIYF.

The J gene is TRBJ2-7, the V gene TRBV11-2; perhaps TRBD1 as D (6 bases). The CDR3 consists of 15 residues. In germline, CDR1 is SGHAT, CDR2 FQNNGV. Trimming removed 0 bases from V and 3 bases from J, with 12 bases in between. This chain's CDR3 is CASSLDRRGIYEQYF. The CDR3 nucleotides are TGTGCCAGCAGCTTAGATCGAAGGGGGATCTACGAGCAGTACTTC.

The gene calls are TRBV29-1 and TRBJ1-2; TRBD1 aligns across 7 bases. Germline values: CDR1 SQVTM, CDR2 ANQGSEA. V trimming: 2 bases; J trimming: 4 bases; junction bases outside the gene matches: 4. The CDR3 covers 13 residues. The CDR3 DNA follows: TGCAGCGTTGAAAGACGGGACAGCTATGGCTACACCTTC. This translates into CSVERRDSYGYTF.